This TCR beta chain is drawn from a study of blood T cell repertoires in COVID-19. The repertoire was sequenced with immunoSEQ multiplex PCR; TCRdb's copy has only in-frame clones and lacks some. Of approximately 290,000 clones in the sample, roughly 86% are singletons; the top ten hold approximately 12%. The V gene's germline CDR1 is MDHEN and CDR2 SYDVKM. V was trimmed by 5 bases and J by 7 bases, leaving 8 bases between them. CDR3 length: 12 residues. The rearrangement links TRBV28 to TRBJ2-2; D ambiguous. The specimen was peripheral blood. The clonotype was recovered from a woman aged 25 to 39 with COVID-19, enrolled during active disease. CDR3 nucleotide sequence: TGTGCCAGCAGTCTAAGAGTCGGGGAGCTGTTTTTT. Translation: CASSLRVGELFF.